This is a list of T cell receptor beta chains from one sample in a study of human T cells and chemical hapten exposure. TCRdb re-called the RACE reads through MiXCR, storing one row per CDR3 protein. The sample consists of some 46,000 distinct CDR3 sequences, around 4.5% of them appearing once. Sequenced input: whole blood. These receptor sequences come from a female donor in good health. Some clones in this sample may be carry-over from other donors' samples. CDR3s include the opening cysteine and the closing phenylalanine or tryptophan. Fields, in order: J gene, V gene, CDR3 length, clone size, D gene, CDR3 protein, CDR3 DNA. D genes are given only for firm matches. Size is omitted from some rows. Given values are once, few, many or a class for expanded clones.

TRBJ2-7,TRBV7-8,12,many,.,CASSQRGSEQYF,TGTGCCAGCAGTCAAAGGGGGTCCGAGCAGTACTTC
TRBJ1-2,TRBV5-1,14,few,.,CASSLEPEAYGYTF,TGCGCCAGCAGCTTGGAGCCGGAAGCGTATGGCTACACCTTC
TRBJ2-7,TRBV12-3/TRBV12-4,14,many,.,CASSWGGPTYEQYF,TGTGCCAGCAGTTGGGGGGGCCCCACTTACGAGCAGTACTTC
TRBJ1-1,TRBV28,13,many,TRBD1,CASRQGVSTEAFF,TGTGCCAGCAGACAGGGGGTGAGCACTGAAGCTTTCTTT
TRBJ1-5,TRBV20-1,12,many,.,CSASQGDQPQHF,TGCAGTGCTAGTCAGGGCGATCAGCCCCAGCATTTT
TRBJ2-5,TRBV12-3/TRBV12-4,15,many,TRBD2,CASRIAGGQGETQYF,TGTGCCAGCAGAATAGCGGGGGGCCAGGGGGAGACCCAGTACTTC
TRBJ2-1,TRBV7-9,12,few,.,CASSPDRYEQFF,TGTGCCAGCAGCCCCGACCGGTATGAGCAGTTCTTC
TRBJ1-1,TRBV5-1,15,many,.,CASSFRPYRDTEAFF,TGCGCCAGCAGCTTTCGACCTTACAGGGACACTGAAGCTTTCTTT
TRBJ2-7,TRBV7-2,17,many,.,CASSPRIAVSSQHEQYF,TGTGCCAGCAGCCCCCGGATAGCGGTCTCGAGCCAGCACGAGCAGTACTTC
TRBJ2-2,TRBV7-2,18,many,.,CASSLSQHDPESSGELFF,TGTGCCAGCAGCTTAAGTCAGCATGACCCCGAGTCCTCCGGGGAGCTGTTTTTT
TRBJ1-3,TRBV12-5,15,.,.,CASGLVASAGNTIYF,TGTGCTAGTGGTTTGGTCGCTTCAGCGGGAAACACCATATATTTT
TRBJ2-1,TRBV9,17,many,.,CASSVGEKQGGINEQFF,TGTGCCAGCAGCGTAGGGGAAAAACAGGGAGGGATCAATGAGCAGTTCTTC
TRBJ2-3,TRBV10-3,20,many,.,CAISSPRGSRPDSSTDTQYF,TGTGCCATCAGCTCCCCCCGGGGCAGCCGTCCCGATTCTAGCACAGATACGCAGTATTTT
TRBJ1-5,TRBV6-6,13,many,.,CASSYGGNQPQHF,TGTGCCAGCAGTTACGGGGGCAATCAGCCCCAGCATTTT
TRBJ2-1,TRBV6-2/TRBV6-3,13,many,.,CASQQGGGNEQFF,TGTGCCAGCCAACAGGGTGGGGGCAATGAGCAGTTCTTC
TRBJ1-2,TRBV5-4,15,.,TRBD1,CASSPADRGHNGYTF,TGTGCCAGCAGCCCCGCGGACAGGGGGCATAACGGCTACACCTTC
TRBJ1-5,TRBV2,15,many,.,CASSEGVRVNQPQHF,TGTGCCAGCAGTGAAGGGGTACGGGTTAATCAGCCCCAGCATTTT
TRBJ2-7,TRBV6-1,15,many,TRBD1,CASRSPGQGAWEQYF,TGTGCCAGCAGGTCACCGGGACAGGGGGCATGGGAGCAGTACTTC
TRBJ2-1,TRBV29-1,12,many,TRBD1,CSVETGDNEQFF,TGCAGCGTTGAGACAGGGGACAATGAGCAGTTCTTC
TRBJ2-1,TRBV2,20,many,TRBD2,CASSEAAFGFPAGGPDEQFF,TGTGCCAGCAGTGAAGCGGCGTTCGGTTTTCCGGCGGGGGGGCCCGATGAGCAGTTCTTC
TRBJ1-2,TRBV3-1,18,.,.,CASSQPTQLGAPEYGYTF,TGTGCCAGCAGCCAGCCAACCCAGTTGGGGGCACCTGAATATGGCTACACCTTC